This T cell receptor (beta chain) was captured in a study of T cell repertoires in cytomegalovirus infection. TCRdb redid the calling of the reads with MiXCR, one entry per CDR3 protein. The sample yields about 500,000 distinct CDR3 sequences, around 30% seen once. Germline loops: CDR1 MGHRA, CDR2 YSYEKL. CDR3 length: 20 residues. V was clipped by 0 bases and J by 3 bases; unmatched bases: 13. Comment on this clonotype: Its antigen remains unidentified.

This receptor was taken from a human donor in good health (CMV status not recorded). Some clones in this sample may be carry-over from other donors' samples. Here the sequenced sample was cultured PBMCs, taken from culture after CMV antigen stimulation. The chain couples TRBV4-1 to TRBJ1-5, with 11 bases identical to TRBD1. CDR3 residues: CASSQEKGTGGEYINQPQHF. CDR3 coding DNA: TGCGCCAGCAGCCAAGAAAAGGGGACAGGGGGAGAATATATCAATCAGCCCCAGCATTTT.